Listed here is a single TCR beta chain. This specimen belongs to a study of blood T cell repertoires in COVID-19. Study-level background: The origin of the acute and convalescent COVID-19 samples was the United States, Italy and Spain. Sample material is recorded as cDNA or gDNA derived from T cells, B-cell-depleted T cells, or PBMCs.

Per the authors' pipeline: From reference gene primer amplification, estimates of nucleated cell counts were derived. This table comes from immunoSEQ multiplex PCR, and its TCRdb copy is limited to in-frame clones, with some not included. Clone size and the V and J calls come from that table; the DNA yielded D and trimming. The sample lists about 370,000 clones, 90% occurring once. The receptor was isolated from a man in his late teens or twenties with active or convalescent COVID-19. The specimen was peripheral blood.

Here the CDR3 DNA reads TGTGCCAGCAGACAGCGGACGGAGACCCAGTACTTC. This sequence encodes CASRQRTETQYF. This rearrangement joins TRBV2 to TRBJ2-5, with D possibly matching TRBD2 (5 bases). Germline V gene sequence: CDR1 SNHLY, CDR2 FYNNEI. V was clipped by 6 bases and J by 5 bases, with 10 bases between them. This CDR3 is 12 amino acids long.